The next 4 T cell receptor beta chains were all read from a single sample in a study of cytomegalovirus exposure and HLA in healthy donors (TCRdb year 2017). Libraries came from the immunoSEQ multiplex PCR assay. The multiplex PCR relied on a mix of 60 forward primers for TCR Vbeta segments and 13 reverse primers for TCR Jbeta segments. The clones in this table, taken by TCRdb from immuneACCESS, are in-frame only. Not every clone is retained; where verified, under half of the shortfall comes from an unresolved V gene, and the cause of the rest is unknown. Here the sample has around 150,000 clones; nearly 80% occur a single time. Of the sample, roughly 1.1% falls within the top ten clones. Sequenced input: PBMCs. Receptor source: a male donor in good health and CMV-seronegative.

The V gene is TRBV29-1, the J gene TRBJ2-3; 8 nucleotides agree with TRBD1. The germline CDR1 and CDR2 sequences are SQVTM and ANQGSEA. Germline trimming cut 0 bases from V and 10 bases from J; bases unmatched to any gene: 3. The CDR3 consists of 12 residues. The CDR3 spells CSVEEQGAAQYF. The CDR3 region has the DNA TGCAGCGTTGAAGAGCAGGGGGCGGCGCAGTATTTT.

This chain joins TRBV14 and TRBJ2-7; D ambiguous. Deletions cut 5 bases from V and 6 bases from J, with 11 bases between. Germline V gene lookup returns CDR1 SGHDN and CDR2 FVKESK. There are 12 residues in the CDR3. The chain's CDR3 is CASSFPRGEQYF. For the CDR3, the DNA is TGTGCCAGCAGCTTTCCTAGAGGCGAGCAGTACTTC.

This chain connects TRBV10-3 to TRBJ2-7; 8 bases align to TRBD1. With V trimmed by 6 bases and J by 3 bases, 4 bases remained unmatched. The CDR3 extends over 13 amino acids. The V gene's germline CDR1 is ENHRY and CDR2 SYGVKD. Written as DNA, the CDR3 is TGTGCCATCAGCCCGACAGGGGACTACGAGCAGTACTTC. As protein: CAISPTGDYEQYF.

The V and J genes are TRBV2 and TRBJ2-1, with 9 bases identical to TRBD2. Germline CDR1 and CDR2: SNHLY and FYNNEI. The CDR3 is 16 amino acids. The V gene end was trimmed by 3 bases and the J gene end by 3 bases; junction bases not matched to a gene: 6. DNA for the CDR3: TGTGCCAGCAGTGAGCAGAGCGGGGGGTTCTACAATGAGCAGTTCTTC. Translating gives CASSEQSGGFYNEQFF. The variable domain in full, with the rest retrieved from reference TRBV2 and TRBJ2-1, is EPEVTQTPSHQVTQMGQEVILRCVPISNHLYFYWYRQILGQKVEFLVSFYNNEISEKSEIFDDQFSVERPDGSNFTLKIRSTKLEDSAMYFCASSEQSGGFYNEQFFGPGTRLTVL.